These 2 T cell receptor beta chains were all obtained from the same sample, sequenced in a study of T cell repertoires in cytomegalovirus infection. TCRdb reprocessed the reads via MiXCR and lists one record per CDR3 protein. The sample holds 400,000 to 550,000 distinct CDR3 sequences, about 11% seen once. The sequenced material came from PBMCs. The receptors were gathered from a human donor in good health (CMV status not recorded). Some clones in this sample may be carry-over from other donors' samples.

This clonotype was counted ten times or more. The gene calls are TRBV12-3 or TRBV12-4 and TRBJ2-1, with 11 bases identical to TRBD2. V shed 6 bases, J shed 5 bases, and the junction held 6 bases outside the gene matches. The CDR3 extends over 15 amino acids. This CDR3 reads CASRRSGGAHNEQFF. CDR3 bases: TGTGCCAGCAGGCGTAGCGGGGGGGCCCACAATGAGCAGTTCTTC.

The rearrangement joins TRBV13 to TRBJ2-5, with a weak D call TRBD1 (5 bases). The CDR3 length is 15 residues. Trimming left V 1 base short and J 1 base short, with 10 bases between. From germline, CDR1 is PRHDT and CDR2 FYEKMQ (reference sequence). CDR3 sequence reads: CASSLVRGRQETQYF. Written as DNA, the CDR3 is TGTGCCAGCAGCTTAGTAAGGGGCCGCCAAGAGACCCAGTACTTC.